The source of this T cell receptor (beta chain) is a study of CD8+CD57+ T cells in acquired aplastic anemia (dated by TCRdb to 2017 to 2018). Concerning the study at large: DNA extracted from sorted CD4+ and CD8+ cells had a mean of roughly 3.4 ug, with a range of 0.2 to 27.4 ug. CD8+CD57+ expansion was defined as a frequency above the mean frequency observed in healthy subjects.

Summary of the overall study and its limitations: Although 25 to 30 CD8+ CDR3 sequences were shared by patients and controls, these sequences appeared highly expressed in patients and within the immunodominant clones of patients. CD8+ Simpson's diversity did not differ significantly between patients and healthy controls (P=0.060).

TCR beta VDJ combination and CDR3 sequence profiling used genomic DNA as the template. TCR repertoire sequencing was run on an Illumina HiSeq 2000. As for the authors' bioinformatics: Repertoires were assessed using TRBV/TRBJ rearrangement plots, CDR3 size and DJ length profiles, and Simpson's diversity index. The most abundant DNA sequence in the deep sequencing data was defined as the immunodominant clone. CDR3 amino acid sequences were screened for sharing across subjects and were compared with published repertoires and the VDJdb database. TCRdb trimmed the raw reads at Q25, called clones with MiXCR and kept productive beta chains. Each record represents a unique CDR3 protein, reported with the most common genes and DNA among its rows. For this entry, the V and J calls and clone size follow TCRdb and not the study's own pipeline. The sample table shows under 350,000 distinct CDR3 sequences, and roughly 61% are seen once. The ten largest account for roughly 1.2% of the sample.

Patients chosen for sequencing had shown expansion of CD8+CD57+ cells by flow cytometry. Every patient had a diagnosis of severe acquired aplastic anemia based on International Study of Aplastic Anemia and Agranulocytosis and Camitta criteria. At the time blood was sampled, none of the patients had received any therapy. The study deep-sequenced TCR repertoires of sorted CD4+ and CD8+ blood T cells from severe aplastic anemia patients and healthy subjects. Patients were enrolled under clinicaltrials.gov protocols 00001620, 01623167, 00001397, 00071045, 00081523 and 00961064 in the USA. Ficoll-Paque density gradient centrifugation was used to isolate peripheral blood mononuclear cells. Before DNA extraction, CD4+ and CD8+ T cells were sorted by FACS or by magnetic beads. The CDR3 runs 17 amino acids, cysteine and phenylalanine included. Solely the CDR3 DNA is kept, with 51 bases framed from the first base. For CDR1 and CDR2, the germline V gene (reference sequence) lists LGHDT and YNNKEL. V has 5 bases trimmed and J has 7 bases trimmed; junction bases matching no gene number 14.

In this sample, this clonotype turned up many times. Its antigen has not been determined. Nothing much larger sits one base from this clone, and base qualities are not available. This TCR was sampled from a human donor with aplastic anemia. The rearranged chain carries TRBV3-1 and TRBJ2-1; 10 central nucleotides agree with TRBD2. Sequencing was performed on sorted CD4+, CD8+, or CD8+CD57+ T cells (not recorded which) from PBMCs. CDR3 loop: CASSSRTGTSDVNEQFF. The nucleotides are TGTGCCAGCAGCTCCCGCACCGGGACTAGCGATGTAAATGAGCAGTTCTTC.